The 7 T cell receptor beta chains below come from one sample, sequenced in a study of regulatory T cells in long-lasting Graves disease. As to time point: persistent/refractory GD, antithyroid drugs over 5 years with positive TRAb. PBMC RNA was the source of the TCR library. Through Arm-PCR of CDR3 regions and iRepertoire HTBI primers, TCR beta libraries were built. TCRdb reprocessed the multiplex PCR reads with MiXCR, giving one entry per CDR3 protein. Among 350,000 to 500,000 distinct CDR3 sequences listed, roughly 23% were seen once. Sample: peripheral blood mononuclear cells (PBMCs), taken when the disease was refractory, from a patient treated with antithyroid drugs. The origin of the receptors is a female donor with Graves disease.

The chain's CDR3 is CASSYHRDIGLAYYEQYF. The DNA of the CDR3 is TGTGCCAGCAGTTACCATAGGGATATCGGACTGGCTTACTACGAGCAGTACTTC. The chain links TRBV6-9 to TRBJ2-7; TRBD2 might be the D (5 bases). The V end was cut by 3 bases, the J end by 3 bases, with 24 bases between. Germline V gives CDR1 MNHGY, CDR2 SVAAGI. This CDR3 spans 18 amino acids.

The sample holds many counts of this clonotype. V is TRBV5-6 and J is TRBJ2-7; 10 bases are shared with TRBD1. The CDR3 totals 14 residues. Unmatched junction bases numbered 6, after V lost 4 bases and J lost 5 bases. Germline V gene sequence: CDR1 SGHDT, CDR2 YYEEEE. CDR3 region: CASSVPGQGNEQYF. The CDR3, as DNA: TGTGCCAGCAGCGTACCGGGACAGGGGAACGAGCAGTACTTC.

This clonotype was seen many times. The chain uses TRBV28 and TRBJ1-5; D not certain. Germline CDR1 and CDR2: MDHEN and SYDVKM. Trimming took off 1 base at V and 5 bases at J, with 9 bases between the two ends. The CDR3 is 14 amino acids. The CDR3 DNA follows: TGTGCCAGCAGTTTATTGGGGTTAGATCAGCCCCAGCATTTT. It yields the protein CASSLLGLDQPQHF.

This clonotype was detected many times. V is TRBV28 and J is TRBJ1-1; 7 nucleotides align to TRBD1. Per the germline V gene, CDR1 is MDHEN and CDR2 is SYDVKM. Trimming cost V 1 base and J 0 bases; bases outside gene matches: 14. This CDR3 has 19 amino acids. The DNA of the CDR3 is TGTGCCAGCAGTTTATTGACGACAGGGCTGAAGCGAGTGAACACTGAAGCTTTCTTT. Its translation: CASSLLTTGLKRVNTEAFF.

V and J are TRBV3-1 and TRBJ2-5, with D hard to call. Germline V gene lookup returns CDR1 LGHDT and CDR2 YNNKEL (reference sequence). Trimming removed 4 bases at V and 5 bases at J, with 17 bases between. The CDR3 extends over 15 amino acids. Here the CDR3 reads CASSPHPSKLETQYF. The CDR3, as DNA: TGTGCCAGCAGCCCCCACCCTTCGAAGTTGGAGACCCAGTACTTC.

This clonotype has a handful of counts. V usage is TRBV3-1 and J usage is TRBJ2-7; no firm D call. The CDR3 consists of 15 residues. Germline CDR1 is LGHDT and CDR2 is YNNKEL (reference sequence). Between the trimmed V and J ends, which lost 4 bases and 2 bases, there was a span of 15 bases. The CDR3 sequence is CASSLQGRFPYEQYF. The CDR3 DNA follows: TGTGCCAGCAGCCTACAAGGCCGGTTCCCCTACGAGCAGTACTTC.

The V and J genes are TRBV7-9 and TRBJ2-7; D is unresolved. CDR3 length equals 10 residues. CDR1 SEHNR and CDR2 FQNEAQ come from the germline V gene (reference sequence). V lost 10 bases, J lost 5 bases, and 9 bases lay in between. This CDR3 is CATQSDEQYF. The CDR3 nucleotides are TGTGCCACCCAGAGCGACGAGCAGTACTTC.